This T cell receptor beta chain derives from a study of cytomegalovirus exposure and HLA in healthy donors. Assay used: immunoSEQ multiplex PCR; TCRdb lists only in-frame clones, some missing. Of more than 200,000 clones in the sample, over 75% are singletons; the top ten hold more than 10%. The specimen sequenced was PBMCs. The receptor comes from a man aged 18 to 35 in good health and CMV-seropositive.

The CDR3 DNA reads TGTGCCAGCAGCTTACGCAGGAACACAGATACGCAGTATTTT. Its protein is CASSLRRNTDTQYF. V and J are TRBV7-3 and TRBJ2-3; D remains ambiguous. This CDR3 comprises 14 residues. Trimming cost V 2 bases and J 2 bases, with 8 bases left between them. The germline CDR1 and CDR2 sequences are SGHTA and FQGTGA.